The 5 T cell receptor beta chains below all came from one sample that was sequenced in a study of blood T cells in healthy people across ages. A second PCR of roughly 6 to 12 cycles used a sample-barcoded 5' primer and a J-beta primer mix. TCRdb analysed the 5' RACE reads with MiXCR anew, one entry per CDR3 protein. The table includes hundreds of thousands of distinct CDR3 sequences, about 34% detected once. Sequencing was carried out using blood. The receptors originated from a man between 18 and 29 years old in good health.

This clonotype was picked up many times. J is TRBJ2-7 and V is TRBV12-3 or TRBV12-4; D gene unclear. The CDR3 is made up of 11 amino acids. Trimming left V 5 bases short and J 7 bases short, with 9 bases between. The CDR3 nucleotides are TGTGCCAGCAGTCGGCGTGAGGAGCAGTACTTC. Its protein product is CASSRREEQYF.

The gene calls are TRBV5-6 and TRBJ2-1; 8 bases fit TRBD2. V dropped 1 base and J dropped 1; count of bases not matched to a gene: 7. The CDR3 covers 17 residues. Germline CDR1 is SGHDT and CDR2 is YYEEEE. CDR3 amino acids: CASSLYAGGLSYNEQFF. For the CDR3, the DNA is TGTGCCAGCAGCTTGTATGCGGGGGGCCTATCCTACAATGAGCAGTTCTTC.

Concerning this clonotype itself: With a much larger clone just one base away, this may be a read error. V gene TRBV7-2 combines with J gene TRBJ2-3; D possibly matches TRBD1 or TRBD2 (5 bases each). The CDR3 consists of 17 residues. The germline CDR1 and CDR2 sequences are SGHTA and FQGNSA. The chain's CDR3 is CANSLVSWGKSTDTQYF. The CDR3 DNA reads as TGTGCCAACAGCTTAGTTTCGTGGGGGAAAAGCACAGATACGCAGTATTTT.

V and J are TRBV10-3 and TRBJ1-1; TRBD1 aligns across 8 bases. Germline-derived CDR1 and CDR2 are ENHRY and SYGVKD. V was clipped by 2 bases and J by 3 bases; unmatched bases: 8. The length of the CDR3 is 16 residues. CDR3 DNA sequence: TGTGCCATCAGTGAGAGGGACAGGTCATTTGACACTGAAGCTTTCTTT. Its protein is CAISERDRSFDTEAFF.

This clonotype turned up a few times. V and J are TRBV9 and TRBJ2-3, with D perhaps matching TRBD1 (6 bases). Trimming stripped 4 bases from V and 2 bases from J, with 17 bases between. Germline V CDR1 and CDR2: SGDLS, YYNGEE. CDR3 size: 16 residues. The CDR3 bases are TGTGCCAGCAGCCCAGGGGTCCCACAGTACACAGATACGCAGTATTTT. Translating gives CASSPGVPQYTDTQYF.